The following is a TCR beta chain sequence with its context. Its antigen is undetermined. Per germline, CDR1 MGHDK and CDR2 SYGVNS. The CDR3 is 13 residues long. Trimming removed 3 bases from V and 6 bases from J, with 9 bases in between. The record originates from a study of cytomegalovirus exposure and HLA in healthy donors. Background on the study: Earlier results showed 90 million to 120 million unique TCR beta sequences derived from approximately 180 million T cells. Whole-study findings and limits: Later analysis identified 16,000 or so TCR beta sequences associated with HLA alleles, using a false discovery rate threshold of 0.05. Links to common viral pathogens appeared, in a later analysis, for several of the most significant clusters.

PCR primers comprised 60 Vbeta and 13 Jbeta primers. Authors' processing steps: About 11 million of roughly 81 million unique TCR beta chains were shared, per a later count. Method: immunoSEQ multiplex PCR; TCRdb's copy keeps in-frame clones and lacks some. V and J calls and clone size are copied from that table; D and trimming were computed from the DNA. The sample contains 150,000 or so clones, over 60% of which appear only once. The gene calls are TRBV25-1 and TRBJ1-5; a possible D gene is TRBD1 (5 bases). The TCR was taken from a girl between 10 and 17 years old in good health and CMV-seronegative. The sequenced sample was PBMCs. The CDR3: CASSDAGFQPQHF. The CDR3 DNA sequence: TGTGCCAGCAGTGACGCAGGGTTTCAGCCCCAGCATTTT.